A single sample is the source of the 11 T cell receptor beta chains below, sequenced in a study of T cell repertoires in cytomegalovirus infection. From the reads, TCRdb called clonotypes with MiXCR, one entry per CDR3 protein. Of roughly 500,000 distinct CDR3 sequences in the sample, 11% are singletons; the top ten hold roughly 10%. Sequencing was performed on PBMCs. Receptors were obtained from a human donor in good health (CMV status not recorded). Some clones in this sample may be carry-over from other donors' samples.

This clonotype was seen many times. The V gene is TRBV7-3, the J gene TRBJ1-1; 8 bases match TRBD1. V shed 6 bases, J shed 1 base, and the junction held 4 bases outside the gene matches. Germline values: CDR1 SGHTA, CDR2 FQGTGA. This CDR3 region has 14 residues. The CDR3 here is CASRLQGENTEAFF. The CDR3 DNA reads TGTGCCAGCAGGCTACAGGGGGAGAACACTGAAGCTTTCTTT.

The chain combines TRBV28 with TRBJ2-1; D not certain. The CDR3 is 15 amino acids. Germline CDR1 reads MDHEN; CDR2 reads SYDVKM. The V end lost 5 bases, the J end lost 6 bases, and 17 bases lay between the germline ends. CDR3 in DNA: TGTGCCAGCAGTCCCCCCCCCCCTCTGGGCAATGAGCAGTTCTTC. Protein: CASSPPPPLGNEQFF.

J is TRBJ2-7 and V is TRBV12-3 or TRBV12-4; TRBD1 matches 7 bases. This CDR3 region has 16 residues. V lost 3 bases, J lost 0 bases, and 8 bases stayed unmatched. The CDR3 reads CASSLPQTGFSYEQYF. The CDR3 DNA is TGTGCCAGCAGTTTGCCGCAGACAGGGTTCTCCTACGAGCAGTACTTC.

The table lists this clonotype with many counts. The chain links TRBV19 to TRBJ1-4, with no clear D. V was trimmed by 3 bases and J by 8 bases, leaving 13 bases between them. Germline values: CDR1 LNHDA, CDR2 SQIVND (reference sequence). CDR3 size: 14 residues. As DNA, the CDR3 is TGTGCCAGTAGTATGGGGTTGTTTACGGAAAAACTGTTTTTT. It translates to CASSMGLFTEKLFF.

This clonotype was picked up many times. This chain connects TRBV28 to TRBJ1-6; TRBD1 aligns across 7 bases. Germline lookup yields CDR1 MDHEN and CDR2 SYDVKM. After removal of 4 bases from V and 7 bases from J, the junction contained 10 bases not matched to a gene. There are 16 residues in the CDR3. As DNA, the CDR3 is TGTGCCAGCAGTTCTCGACAGGGCCGTAACAATTCACCCCTCCACTTT. Amino acids: CASSSRQGRNNSPLHF.

In its sample, this clonotype was seen a few times. The genes are TRBV30 and TRBJ1-2; TRBD1 might be the D (5 bases). Germline assignment: CDR1 GTSNPN and CDR2 SVGIG (reference sequence). Trimming took 5 bases from V and 7 from J, leaving 14 bases between them. The CDR3 runs 12 residues. CDR3 region: CAWGTSGTGYTF. As DNA, the CDR3 is TGTGCCTGGGGCACATCGGGGACTGGCTACACCTTC.

This clonotype was seen repeatedly, ten times or more. Written as DNA, the CDR3 is TGTGCCAGCAGCTTAGATTACGGGGGCGGGTTCGATGAGCAGTTCTTC. Protein: CASSLDYGGGFDEQFF. The chain links TRBV11-3 to TRBJ2-1; D is perhaps TRBD1 or TRBD2 (6 bases each). V was shortened by 0 bases and J by 8 bases, with 17 bases between the two germline ends. The CDR3 spans 16 residues. CDR1 and CDR2 from the germline V gene are SGHNT and YENEEA.

The chain joins TRBV30 to TRBJ2-6; TRBD1 is a possible D gene (5 bases). CDR3 length: 14 residues. The V and J ends lost 3 bases and 1 base respectively, with 7 bases between them. Germline values: CDR1 GTSNPN, CDR2 SVGIG (reference sequence). CDR3 sequence reads: CAWSPGSGANVLTF. The CDR3 DNA follows: TGTGCCTGGAGCCCAGGGTCTGGGGCCAACGTCCTGACTTTC.

This clonotype showed up many times. The CDR3 sequence is CASSDLGGTASYEQYF. CDR3 sequence (DNA): TGTGCCAGCAGCGACCTAGGCGGGACAGCCTCCTACGAGCAGTACTTC. This chain uses TRBV5-4 with TRBJ2-7, with a tentative D call TRBD1 (7 bases). V lost 4 bases to trimming and J lost 0 bases, with 17 bases between them. Germline V lookup: CDR1 SGHNT, CDR2 YYREEE (reference sequence). CDR3 length: 16 amino acids.

In its sample, this clonotype was seen a few times. The chain combines TRBV27 with TRBJ1-5; no definite D call. V was trimmed by 5 bases and J by 10 bases, leaving 6 bases between them. CDR1 and CDR2 (germline): MNHEY, SMNVEV (reference sequence). The CDR3 sequence is 10 residues long. The CDR3 DNA reads as TGTGCCAGCAGTCATGGTCCCCAGCATTTT. It encodes CASSHGPQHF.

This clonotype was counted ten times or more. The chain combines TRBV11-2 with TRBJ2-1; D uncertain. This CDR3 comprises 13 residues. CDR1 and CDR2 (germline): SGHAT, FQNNGV. Trimming stripped 2 bases from V and 4 bases from J, with 6 bases between. CDR3 nucleotide sequence: TGTGCCAGCAGCTTATACCTTTACAATGAGCAGTTCTTC. Translated: CASSLYLYNEQFF.